Below are 25 T cell receptor beta chains sequenced from a single sample in a study of blood T cell repertoires in COVID-19. Profiled with immunoSEQ multiplex PCR; TCRdb holds only in-frame clones, not every one. The sample shows approximately 300,000 clones, 89% of them seen only once. Sequenced: peripheral blood. These receptors all stem from a man in his late teens or twenties who had recovered from COVID-19.

The chain is built from TRBV30 and TRBJ2-2; 8 bases map to TRBD2. V gave up 3 bases and J gave up 1 base; unmatched junction bases: 13. The germline V gene has CDR1 GTSNPN and CDR2 SVGIG (reference sequence). The CDR3 is made up of 18 amino acids. CDR3 loop: CAWSAPPTSAMNTGELFF. CDR3 bases: TGTGCCTGGAGCGCCCCTCCGACTAGCGCGATGAACACCGGGGAGCTGTTTTTT.

The rearrangement uses TRBV19 and TRBJ2-1, with TRBD2 identical over 12 bases. The length of the CDR3 is 14 residues. Looked up from germline, CDR1 is LNHDA and CDR2 is SQIVND (reference sequence). Trimming took 6 bases from V and 7 from J; bases not matched to a gene: 4. In DNA, the CDR3 is TGTGCCAGTAGGGCTAGCGGGAGGGGAAATGAGCAGTTCTTC. Its translation: CASRASGRGNEQFF. Using reference TRBV19 and TRBJ2-1 for the parts outside the CDR3, the full variable domain is DGGITQSPKYLFRKEGQNVTLSCEQNLNHDAMYWYRQDPGQGLRLIYYSQIVNDFQKGDIAEGYSVSREKKESFPLTVTSAQKNPTAFYLCASRASGRGNEQFFGPGTRLTVL.

The J gene is TRBJ2-7, the V gene TRBV7-8; 7 positions match TRBD1. V trimming: 8 bases; J trimming: 2 bases; junction bases outside the gene matches: 0. CDR3 length equals 11 residues. The germline V gene has CDR1 SGHVS and CDR2 FQNEAQ. For the CDR3, the DNA is TGTGCCAGCCAGGGGGCCTACGAGCAGTACTTC. It specifies CASQGAYEQYF.

This chain links TRBV7-2 with TRBJ2-1; possible D gene TRBD1, 7 bases. V was cut by 1 base and J by 15 bases, with 13 bases left in between. Germline lookup yields CDR1 SGHTA and CDR2 FQGNSA. This CDR3 region has 12 residues. CDR3: CASSLEAGQWFF. For the CDR3, the DNA is TGTGCCAGCAGCTTAGAGGCGGGACAGTGGTTCTTC.

This chain links TRBV27 with TRBJ2-7; 10 nucleotides align to TRBD2. CDR3 length equals 15 residues. V was clipped by 7 bases and J by 4 bases; unmatched bases: 10. The germline CDR1 and CDR2 sequences are MNHEY and SMNVEV (reference sequence). CDR3 coding DNA: TGTGCCAGCACAAACTCTAGCGGGAGTTGGTACGAGCAGTACTTC. Residues: CASTNSSGSWYEQYF.

The chain couples TRBV5-5 to TRBJ2-1, with D possibly TRBD2 on 6 matching bases. Trimming pared 0 bases from V and 6 bases from J, leaving 13 bases between. The CDR3 has 15 residues. Germline assignment: CDR1 SGHKS and CDR2 YYEKEE (reference sequence). The CDR3 sequence is CASSLARDSPNEQFF. CDR3 DNA: TGTGCCAGCAGCTTGGCGAGGGACTCGCCCAATGAGCAGTTCTTC.

The chain recombines TRBV30 with TRBJ2-7, with D uncertain. This CDR3 region has 13 residues. Germline V CDR1 and CDR2: GTSNPN, SVGIG (reference sequence). V lost 2 bases to trimming and J lost 2 bases, with 10 bases between them. The CDR3 DNA reads as TGTGCCTGGAGTACGTCTAACCCCTACGAGCAGTACTTC. Translated: CAWSTSNPYEQYF. Variable domain in full (rest from reference TRBV30 and TRBJ2-7): SQTIHQWPATLVQPVGSPLSLECTVEGTSNPNLYWYRQAAGRGLQLLFYSVGIGQISSEVPQNLSASRPQDRQFILSSKKLLLSDSGFYLCAWSTSNPYEQYFGPGTRLTVT.

V is TRBV30 and J is TRBJ2-7; 7 bases line up with TRBD2. The CDR3 loop spans 15 amino acids. V lost 3 bases, J lost 4 bases, and 12 bases stayed unmatched. Germline CDR1 and CDR2: GTSNPN and SVGIG (reference sequence). CDR3 bases: TGTGCCTGGAGGTTCGGGGGGAATTCGCTTTACGAGCAGTACTTC. Amino acids: CAWRFGGNSLYEQYF. The entire variable domain, with the rest obtained from reference TRBV30 and TRBJ2-7, is as follows: SQTIHQWPATLVQPVGSPLSLECTVEGTSNPNLYWYRQAAGRGLQLLFYSVGIGQISSEVPQNLSASRPQDRQFILSSKKLLLSDSGFYLCAWRFGGNSLYEQYFGPGTRLTVT.

J is TRBJ2-1 and V is TRBV11-2; 16 positions agree with TRBD2. Per the germline V gene, CDR1 is SGHAT and CDR2 is FQNNGV. The CDR3 covers 18 residues. V was clipped by 4 bases and J by 9 bases; unmatched bases: 12. CDR3 DNA: TGTGCCAGCAGCTCCGGGACTAGCGGGAGGGCGTGGTCCAGTGAGCAGTTCTTC. Its protein product is CASSSGTSGRAWSSEQFF.

The chain uses TRBV4-3 and TRBJ1-3; possible D gene TRBD1, 5 bases. The CDR3 runs 16 residues. Germline CDR1 LGHNA, CDR2 YSLEER. V lost 3 bases and J 1 base, leaving 13 bases between the germline ends. CDR3 in DNA: TGCGCCAGCAGCCAGGTAGACAGTCCTTCTGGAAACACCATATATTTT. Translating it yields CASSQVDSPSGNTIYF.

The V call is TRBV4-1, the J call TRBJ2-1, with TRBD2 matching over 12 bases. The junction had 5 bases not matched to a gene; V was cut back by 1 base and J by 4 bases. CDR3 length: 17 amino acids. Germline CDR1 is MGHRA and CDR2 is YSYEKL. CDR3 sequence: CASSQGASGGGYNEQFF. DNA of the CDR3: TGCGCCAGCAGCCAAGGGGCTAGCGGGGGGGGTTACAATGAGCAGTTCTTC.

The V gene is TRBV10-1, the J gene TRBJ2-5, with unresolved D. The V end was cut by 0 bases, the J end by 3 bases, with 8 bases between. The V gene's germline CDR1 is WNHNN and CDR2 SYGVQD (reference sequence). The CDR3 length is 14 residues. The CDR3 sequence is CASSESTGKETQYF. The CDR3, as DNA: TGCGCCAGCAGTGAGTCCACGGGTAAAGAGACCCAGTACTTC.

CDR3 protein: CASSQGLGGYFSGNTIYF. In DNA form, the CDR3 reads TGTGCCAGCAGCCAAGGGTTAGGCGGTTACTTCTCTGGAAACACCATATATTTT. The chain recombines TRBV3-1 (or the pseudogene TRBV3-2) with TRBJ1-3; no firm D call. Per the germline V gene, CDR1 is LGHDT and CDR2 is YNNKEL (reference sequence). The germline V and J ends were trimmed by 1 base and 0 bases, with 16 bases remaining between them. CDR3 length: 18 amino acids.

V and J are TRBV2 and TRBJ2-7, with 10 bases identical to TRBD1. Germline V gene data show CDR1 as SNHLY and CDR2 as FYNNEI. V lost 4 bases and J lost 5; bases outside the gene matches: 8. There are 15 residues in the CDR3. As DNA, the CDR3 is TGTGCCAGCAGTGTATCCGGGACAGGGGAGAACGAGCAGTACTTC. It translates to CASSVSGTGENEQYF.

The CDR3 sequence is CASSEKTASYEQYF. The CDR3, as DNA: TGTGCCAGCAGTGAAAAGACAGCTTCCTACGAGCAGTACTTC. The chain links TRBV2 to TRBJ2-7; D possibly corresponds to TRBD1 (5 bases). The V gene lost 2 bases and the J gene lost 1 base, with 9 bases spanning the gap. The CDR3 length is 14 residues. Germline CDR1 SNHLY, CDR2 FYNNEI.

For the CDR3, the DNA is TGTGCCAGCAGTTTTATTAGCGGGCCCGAATACGAGCAGTACTTC. As protein: CASSFISGPEYEQYF. This chain joins TRBV27 and TRBJ2-7; 7 bases map to TRBD2. V shed 3 bases, J shed 4 bases, and the junction held 9 bases outside the gene matches. Germline lookup yields CDR1 MNHEY and CDR2 SMNVEV (reference sequence). There are 15 residues in the CDR3.

The DNA of the CDR3 is TGTGCCAGCAGCGGCCCGGGACTAGCGGGAGGGCCCCAAGATGAGCAGTTCTTC. This codes for CASSGPGLAGGPQDEQFF. The genes are TRBV3-1 (or the pseudogene TRBV3-2) and TRBJ2-1; 16 nucleotides agree with TRBD2. CDR3 size: 18 residues. Unmatched junction bases numbered 12, after V lost 5 bases and J lost 8 bases. Germline lookup yields CDR1 LGHDT and CDR2 YNNKEL (reference sequence).

Turning to this clone: This CDR3 is also generated by other DNA sequences in the sample. The chain recombines TRBV9 with TRBJ1-1; D ambiguous. Per the germline V gene, CDR1 is SGDLS and CDR2 is YYNGEE. The CDR3 has 14 amino acids. Trimming left V 4 bases short and J 0 bases short, with 10 bases between. In DNA form, the CDR3 reads TGTGCCAGCAGCCCAGGCCTCATGAACACTGAAGCTTTCTTT. It codes for CASSPGLMNTEAFF. The whole variable domain, filled in from reference TRBV9 and TRBJ1-1, reads DSGVTQTPKHLITATGQRVTLRCSPRSGDLSVYWYQQSLDQGLQFLIQYYNGEERAKGNILERFSAQQFPDLHSELNLSSLELGDSALYFCASSPGLMNTEAFFGQGTRLTVV.

This chain connects TRBV6-4 to TRBJ2-3; 10 bases agree with TRBD2. With 7 bases clipped from V and 6 bases from J, the junction kept 16 bases outside the gene matches. The CDR3 has 17 amino acids. Germline V lookup: CDR1 MRHNA, CDR2 SNTAGT. The CDR3 region is CASTYYSGGTLGDTQYF. CDR3 coding DNA: TGTGCCAGCACTTACTATAGCGGGGGGACGCTAGGGGATACGCAGTATTTT.

With respect to this clone: An end of the junction differs from the germline gene, which may be a read error. The chain links TRBV7-7 to TRBJ2-3; possible D gene TRBD2, 6 bases. This CDR3 contains 15 residues. CDR1 SSHAT and CDR2 FNYEAQ come from the germline V gene (reference sequence). CDR3 sequence: CASSLGRGGSDTQYF. In DNA form, the CDR3 reads TGTGCTAGCAGCTTAGGCCGGGGAGGTTCAGATACGCAGTATTTT.

The V call is TRBV9, the J call TRBJ1-3; D might be TRBD1 (6 bases). The germline V and J ends were trimmed by 4 bases and 0 bases, with 11 bases remaining between them. CDR1 and CDR2 from the germline V gene are SGDLS and YYNGEE. This CDR3 region has 15 residues. The CDR3 bases are TGTGCCAGCAGCCAGGACAGAAGCTCTGGAAACACCATATATTTT. Translating gives CASSQDRSSGNTIYF.

V gene TRBV7-9 combines with J gene TRBJ1-1; D is uncertain. Looked up from germline, CDR1 is SEHNR and CDR2 is FQNEAQ (reference sequence). V was shortened by 1 base and J by 5 bases, with 8 bases between the two germline ends. CDR3 length: 13 residues. The CDR3, as DNA: TGTGCCAGCAGCTTAGAGGAGGGAACTGAAGCTTTCTTT. Its protein product is CASSLEEGTEAFF. Full variable domain (remainder filled in from reference TRBV7-9 and TRBJ1-1): DTGVSQNPRHKITKRGQNVTFRCDPISEHNRLYWYRQTLGQGPEFLTYFQNEAQLEKSRLLSDRFSAERPKGSFSTLEIQRTEQGDSAMYLCASSLEEGTEAFFGQGTRLTVV.

The chain employs TRBV7-3 and TRBJ2-5; 10 bases are shared with TRBD2. Germline V gene sequence: CDR1 SGHTA, CDR2 FQGTGA. This CDR3 region has 13 residues. V shed 5 bases and J 4 bases; nucleotides not matched to a gene: 1. The CDR3 coding sequence is TGTGCCAGCAGCCCTAGCGGGGGAGAGACCCAGTACTTC. The encoded protein is CASSPSGGETQYF.

For this clone: The identical CDR3 is also encoded by other nucleotide sequences in the sample. CDR3: CASSLDQGGSSSYNEQFF. The CDR3 DNA reads as TGTGCCAGCAGCTTAGATCAGGGTGGCTCGAGCTCCTACAATGAGCAGTTCTTC. The chain carries TRBV11-3 and TRBJ2-1; D is possibly TRBD1 (5 bases). CDR1 is SGHNT, CDR2 YENEEA, per germline. V lost 0 bases to trimming and J lost 0 bases, with 15 bases between them. The CDR3 covers 18 residues.

On this clone: The sample has other DNA sequences that encode this CDR3 too. The genes are TRBV5-4 and TRBJ2-3, with D tentatively TRBD2 (5 bases). CDR1 SGHNT and CDR2 YYREEE come from the germline V gene (reference sequence). V was shortened by 0 bases and J by 3 bases, with 8 bases between the two germline ends. There are 14 residues in the CDR3. The CDR3 bases are TGTGCCAGCAGCTTGGGGACGGGAACAGATACGCAGTATTTT. This translates into CASSLGTGTDTQYF.